The 25 T cell receptor beta chains below come from one sample, sequenced in a study of shared clonotypes between healthy human individuals (dated by TCRdb to 2020 to 2021). The method behind the library was the immunoSEQ multiplex PCR assay. The table comes from immuneACCESS by way of TCRdb, which keeps in-frame sequences with V and J called. Part of the clones is missing from these tables; in studies checked, under half for an unresolved V gene and the rest for unknown reasons. The sample table contains 2 million to 2.5 million clones; only one count was recorded for under 95% of them. Around 0.35% of the sample is in the top ten clones. Sequenced: naive CD4+ T cells from PBMCs. The cell subset or site tag for this specimen amounts to: CD45RA+ positively selected. The receptors here all came from a young man in good health. Some clones in this sample may be carry-over from other donors' samples.

The V and J genes are TRBV5-1 and TRBJ2-7; 9 nucleotides agree with TRBD1. The CDR3 sequence is 16 residues long. Germline CDR1 is SGHRS and CDR2 is YFSETQ. The J segment lost 5 bases and the V segment lost 0 bases, leaving 9 bases of the junction unmatched. CDR3 residues: CASSLVFPGQGHEQYF. The DNA for the CDR3 is TGCGCCAGCAGCTTGGTTTTTCCGGGACAGGGTCACGAGCAGTACTTC. Full variable domain (remainder filled in from reference TRBV5-1 and TRBJ2-7): KAGVTQTPRYLIKTRGQQVTLSCSPISGHRSVSWYQQTPGQGLQFLFEYFSETQRNKGNFPGRFSGRQFSNSRSEMNVSTLELGDSALYLCASSLVFPGQGHEQYFGPGTRLTVT.

V usage is TRBV28 and J usage is TRBJ2-7, with D perhaps given as TRBD1 or TRBD2 (5 bases each). Per germline, CDR1 MDHEN and CDR2 SYDVKM. V was clipped by 4 bases and J by 0 bases, with 10 bases between them. The CDR3 extends over 14 amino acids. In DNA form, the CDR3 reads TGTGCCAGCAGTTCCGGGACCAACTCCTACGAGCAGTACTTC. Protein sequence: CASSSGTNSYEQYF.

Concerning this clone: The same CDR3 also results from other DNA sequences found in this sample. The V and J genes are TRBV11-1 and TRBJ1-5; no firm D call. Germline-derived CDR1 and CDR2 are SGHAT and FQDESV (reference sequence). CDR3 size: 15 residues. V gave up 5 bases and J gave up 0 bases, with 11 bases separating them. CDR3 residues: CASSLDGYSNQPQHF. In nucleotides, the CDR3 is TGTGCCAGCAGCCTCGACGGATATAGCAATCAGCCCCAGCATTTT.

The rearrangement joins TRBV5-4 to TRBJ2-7, with TRBD1 matching over 8 bases. J lost 2 bases, V lost 4 bases, and 5 bases had no gene match. Germline-derived CDR1 and CDR2 are SGHNT and YYREEE (reference sequence). The CDR3 is made up of 14 amino acids. The CDR3, as DNA: TGTGCCAGCAGCCGCTGGACAGGGACCTACGAGCAGTACTTC. Its protein is CASSRWTGTYEQYF.

The chain recombines TRBV6-1 with TRBJ2-3; D unclear. Trimming cost V 2 bases and J 6 bases, with 21 bases left between them. CDR3 length: 17 amino acids. CDR1 is MNHNS and CDR2 is SASEGT in the germline V gene. CDR3 amino acids: CASSETAQWLLSDTQYF. The CDR3 nucleotides read TGTGCCAGCAGTGAAACCGCCCAATGGCTCCTAAGTGATACGCAGTATTTT.

The genes are TRBV5-1 and TRBJ2-2; D remains ambiguous. The CDR3 covers 12 residues. Trimming cost V 0 bases and J 8 bases, with 5 bases left between them. CDR1 and CDR2 (germline): SGHRS, YFSETQ. The CDR3 protein is CASSLAQGELFF. Written as DNA, the CDR3 is TGCGCCAGCAGCTTGGCCCAAGGGGAGCTGTTTTTT.

This clone was detected once. The chain employs TRBV5-4 and TRBJ2-7; 10 bases line up with TRBD2. This CDR3 contains 17 residues. Germline V gene sequence: CDR1 SGHNT, CDR2 YYREEE (reference sequence). V lost 4 bases and J lost 5; bases outside the gene matches: 15. CDR3 sequence: CASSLSVVAGGIHEQYF. The CDR3 coding sequence is TGTGCCAGCAGCCTCTCGGTGGTAGCGGGAGGAATCCACGAGCAGTACTTC.

The chain joins TRBV28 to TRBJ1-5; the match to TRBD1 covers 7 bases. The CDR3 has 14 residues. CDR1 and CDR2 from the germline V gene are MDHEN and SYDVKM. After removal of 6 bases from V and 4 bases from J, the junction contained 6 bases not matched to a gene. CDR3 in amino acids: CASSNTGVNQPQHF. The CDR3 DNA follows: TGTGCCAGCAGCAACACAGGGGTAAATCAGCCCCAGCATTTT.

This clone occurred once. CDR3 bases: TGTGCCAGTGGGCCCTCAGGGCATAGCGGGAGGGATGAGCAGTTCTTC. It is translated as CASGPSGHSGRDEQFF. This chain joins TRBV19 and TRBJ2-1; 11 bases match TRBD2. Unmatched junction bases numbered 14, after V lost 8 bases and J lost 8 bases. The CDR3 is 16 amino acids. Germline CDR1 is LNHDA and CDR2 is SQIVND (reference sequence).

In its sample, this clone was seen once. This sequence joins TRBV6-5 and TRBJ2-3; D is ambiguous. The CDR3 runs to 14 residues. The ends were cut back, 2 bases at V and 4 bases at J, with 10 bases in the middle. Germline CDR1 is MNHEY and CDR2 is SVGAGI. The CDR3 DNA reads TGTGCCAGCAGTTACGCGTATCCCCCAGATACGCAGTATTTT. Protein product: CASSYAYPPDTQYF.

Note on this clone: The sample carries other DNA sequences with the same CDR3. V gene TRBV28 combines with J gene TRBJ2-5, with D uncertain. The V and J ends lost 6 bases and 4 bases respectively, with 9 bases between them. The CDR3 sequence is 12 residues long. Germline V gene data show CDR1 as MDHEN and CDR2 as SYDVKM. CDR3 region: CASSPTGETQYF. CDR3 DNA: TGTGCCAGCAGCCCCACGGGAGAGACCCAGTACTTC.

The CDR3 sequence is CAWSKGGSGETQYF. The DNA for the CDR3 is TGTGCCTGGAGTAAAGGGGGATCGGGAGAGACCCAGTACTTC. The rearrangement links TRBV30 to TRBJ2-5; tentative D call: TRBD1 (6 bases). The CDR3 has 14 residues. The germline V gene has CDR1 GTSNPN and CDR2 SVGIG (reference sequence). The V gene lost 2 bases and the J gene lost 4 bases, with 14 bases spanning the gap.

The CDR3 coding sequence is TGTGCCAGCAGCTTGGCCGGGGCTAGCGGGAGGGAAGAGCAGTTCTTC. Its protein is CASSLAGASGREEQFF. The genes are TRBV5-4 and TRBJ2-1; 12 bases fit TRBD2. Looked up from germline, CDR1 is SGHNT and CDR2 is YYREEE (reference sequence). The length of the CDR3 is 16 residues. The ends lost 0 bases at V and 10 bases at J; junction bases unmatched: 8.

The chain has TRBV4-3 and TRBJ2-5; no definite D call. This CDR3 has 15 residues. The germline gives CDR1 LGHNA, CDR2 YSLEER. The V gene lost 0 bases and the J gene lost 2 bases, with 10 bases spanning the gap. The CDR3 DNA is TGCGCCAGCAGCCAAGACCCCGGCGGTCAAGAGACCCAGTACTTC. It specifies CASSQDPGGQETQYF.

The V gene is TRBV28, the J gene TRBJ2-4; no firm D call. This CDR3 is 12 amino acids long. Trimming took 8 bases from V and 6 from J, leaving 11 bases between them. Per germline, CDR1 MDHEN and CDR2 SYDVKM. The CDR3: CASSTQGNIQYF. The DNA of the CDR3 is TGTGCCAGCTCGACGCAAGGAAACATTCAGTACTTC. Drawing the rest from reference TRBV28 and TRBJ2-4, the complete variable domain is DVKVTQSSRYLVKRTGEKVFLECVQDMDHENMFWYRQDPGLGLRLIYFSYDVKMKEKGDIPEGYSVSREKKERFSLILESASTNQTSMYLCASSTQGNIQYFGAGTRLSVL.

This chain links TRBV19 with TRBJ1-2; TRBD1 agrees at 9 bases. J gave up 3 bases and V 1 base, and 3 bases lay outside the gene matches. Per germline, CDR1 LNHDA and CDR2 SQIVND (reference sequence). This CDR3 is 15 amino acids long. CDR3 sequence (DNA): TGTGCCAGTAGTATAGCAACAGGGGGCTACTATGGCTACACCTTC. This gives the protein CASSIATGGYYGYTF.

The chain employs TRBV12-2 and TRBJ2-7; the table assigns TRBD1, which was not confirmed against the DNA. TRBV12-2 is marked as a pseudogene. The CDR3 is made up of 15 amino acids. The CDR3 coding sequence is TGTGCAAGTCGCTTAGTAAGAGGGGGAAGTTACGAGCAGTACTTC. Amino acids: CASRLVRGGSYEQYF.

The chain joins TRBV5-6 to TRBJ1-5; 7 bases are a match to TRBD1. In germline, CDR1 is SGHDT, CDR2 YYEEEE. This CDR3 has 15 residues. The ends lost 4 bases at V and 3 bases at J; junction bases unmatched: 7. CDR3 region: CASSLGTANNQPQHF. The CDR3 nucleotides read TGTGCCAGCAGCCTAGGGACAGCCAACAATCAGCCCCAGCATTTT.

The rearrangement uses TRBV28 and TRBJ2-7; weak D call: TRBD2 (5 bases). V was cut by 6 bases and J by 6 bases, with 9 bases left in between. Germline assignment: CDR1 MDHEN and CDR2 SYDVKM. CDR3 size: 11 residues. The CDR3 protein is CASRGRGEQYF. DNA of the CDR3: TGTGCCAGCAGGGGTCGGGGCGAGCAGTACTTC.

The rearrangement joins TRBV28 to TRBJ1-5, with D uncertain. Trimming took off 3 bases at V and 6 bases at J, with 6 bases between the two ends. Looked up from germline, CDR1 is MDHEN and CDR2 is SYDVKM. The CDR3 has 12 residues. The CDR3 bases are TGTGCCAGCAGTTTCCCGGCTCAGCCCCAGCATTTT. It is translated as CASSFPAQPQHF. Filled out from reference TRBV28 and TRBJ1-5, the complete variable domain reads DVKVTQSSRYLVKRTGEKVFLECVQDMDHENMFWYRQDPGLGLRLIYFSYDVKMKEKGDIPEGYSVSREKKERFSLILESASTNQTSMYLCASSFPAQPQHFGDGTRLSIL.

The V and J genes are TRBV6-6 and TRBJ1-5; D is perhaps TRBD1 (6 bases). From germline, CDR1 is MNHNY and CDR2 SVGAGI (reference sequence). This CDR3 comprises 13 residues. Between the trimmed V and J ends, which lost 7 bases and 6 bases, there was a span of 13 bases. Here the CDR3 reads CASTRGFGQPQHF. The CDR3 nucleotides are TGTGCCAGCACCAGGGGCTTCGGTCAGCCCCAGCATTTT.

This chain uses TRBV5-5 with TRBJ2-5; 15 bases align to TRBD2. The trim removed 1 base at V and 4 bases at J, leaving 5 bases unmatched. The CDR3 runs to 17 residues. Germline CDR1 SGHKS, CDR2 YYEKEE (reference sequence). The CDR3 sequence is CASSLWTSGRASETQYF. The CDR3 nucleotides are TGTGCCAGCAGCTTGTGGACTAGCGGGAGGGCCTCAGAGACCCAGTACTTC.

This clone was recorded once. The chain joins TRBV7-9 to TRBJ2-1, with D tentatively TRBD2 (6 bases). CDR3 size: 15 residues. V lost 5 bases and J lost 8, with 19 bases in between. The germline CDR1 and CDR2 sequences are SEHNR and FQNEAQ (reference sequence). CDR3 DNA: TGTGCCAGCAGCCATCGGGACTCCCTCGTCGATGAGCAGTTCTTC. Translation: CASSHRDSLVDEQFF.

Only one count was recorded for this clone. The chain carries TRBV11-2 and TRBJ1-2; 10 bases are a match to TRBD1. V lost 6 bases to trimming and J lost 6 bases; unmatched junction nucleotides: 13. The CDR3 covers 16 residues. CDR1 is SGHAT and CDR2 is FQNNGV in the germline V gene. The CDR3 loop reads CASSLTTGGARNGYTF. In nucleotides, the CDR3 is TGTGCCAGCAGTCTTACGACAGGGGGCGCCAGGAATGGCTACACCTTC.

The chain carries TRBV5-1 and TRBJ1-1; TRBD1 agrees at 8 bases. Germline loops: CDR1 SGHRS, CDR2 YFSETQ. Germline trimming cut 4 bases from V and 9 bases from J; bases unmatched to any gene: 11. This CDR3 is 14 amino acids long. CDR3 in amino acids: CASSPGQDSAKAFF. DNA for the CDR3: TGCGCCAGCAGCCCGGGACAGGACTCCGCGAAAGCTTTCTTT.